This TCR beta chain was identified in a study of radiation and T cells in renal cell carcinoma (dated by TCRdb to about 2020). Describing the broader study: In total, some 50 samples underwent TCR beta sequencing: approximately 25 tumors plus 27 peripheral blood samples. The last blood draw occurred 4 weeks after radiation, at the same time as nephrectomy. Across all 50 or so samples, over 4,000,000 unique CDR3 nucleotide sequences encoding about 2.7 million unique CDR3 amino acid sequences were identified.

The germline V gene supplies CDR1 SGHDT and CDR2 YYEEEE. The CDR3 sequence holds 15 residues, the cysteine and phenylalanine included. CDR3 DNA is the only sequence kept; it has 45 bases, read in frame from the first base. The immunoSEQ kit was used, according to the manufacturer's recommendations, to generate TCR beta libraries from genomic DNA. To prepare libraries, a first multiplex PCR with proprietary primers was run, followed by a second PCR that added unique barcodes, and a bead cleanup was done after each round. A positive control reaction and a negative control reaction, both provided in the kit, were run with every batch of samples. The final libraries were assessed on an Agilent 4200 TapeStation D1000 ScreenTape, pooled by volume, and quantified by qPCR. Sequencing was performed on an Illumina NextSeq500 with a MidOutput 150-cycle cartridge, and 156 Read1 and 15 Index1 cycles were run with kit custom primers. The pooled library was loaded at approximately 1 pM, with a roughly 20% PhiX control spiked in. The published analysis was carried out like this. Vendor-processed data were analyzed in R, and a clonotype was defined as all T cells sharing the same CDR3 nucleotide sequence. In the clone abundance analyses, frequencies were normalized to the 10,000 most abundant clones in each sample. Before analysis, public T cell clones were removed, and these numbered fewer than five per sample on average. An abundance difference of at least 32-fold between compartments was the criterion for calling clonotypes tumor-enriched or baseline blood-enriched. A beta-binomial differential abundance model was applied to find clonotypes that expanded or contracted between blood time points. Tumor-blood repertoire similarity was measured with the Baroni-Urbani and Buser coefficient, and group comparisons used two-tailed Wilcoxon tests in R. TCRdb re-hosts the immuneACCESS table, in-frame sequences only. Its copies lack some clones; in the studies checked, an unresolved V gene accounts for under half of them, and the cause for the rest is not known. V and J calls plus clone size are reproduced from that table; the DNA served to infer D and trimming. The sample yields tens of thousands of clones; around 80% were counted once. Less than 8% of the sample lies in the top ten.

The time point label of this sample denotes: blood 4 weeks post-SBRT, at nephrectomy. The sample's treatment or condition label, in plain terms: 15 Gy SBRT to primary tumor, nephrectomy 4 weeks later. Samples were obtained from a clinical trial, in which 15 Gy stereotactic body radiation therapy was delivered to primary renal cell carcinomas and nephrectomy was performed 4 weeks later. To follow tumor-enriched clonotypes, serial peripheral blood was collected from radiation-treated patients at baseline and at 2 weeks and 4 weeks after SBRT. Renal cell carcinoma with clear cell pathology was present in all patients. Genomic DNA for TCR sequencing was prepared using the QIAamp DNA Blood Mini Kit (Qiagen). The analyses included only samples that passed all quality control checks. The paper's findings and limits, for the study overall: In blood, the top tumor clonotypes increased from baseline to 2 weeks after radiation and then shrank by 4 weeks, which suggests a temporary expansion of tumor-resident clones. Effects of radiation dose or scheduling on the TCR repertoire could not be addressed with the single-armed trial design. Because pretreatment tumor biopsies were not available, the study could not determine whether clonotypes were already present within the tumor at baseline. Changes in the blood repertoire were not tracked past 4 weeks after treatment.

A note on this clone: The antigen it recognizes is unknown. There are no base qualities to consult, and no much larger clone falls within one base.

The TCR was taken from a man aged 55 to 70 with renal cell carcinoma. In this chain, TRBV5-6 is recombined with TRBJ2-5; the central 7 bases match TRBD2. The J call is in doubt because the DNA end fits TRBJ2-7 better. The specimen comprised blood, sampled from a patient whose treatment included radiotherapy and nephrectomy. The sequenced DNA is TGTGCCAGCAGCTTGAGTGGGGCGGGGGCCTACGAGCAGTACTTC. The translation is CASSLSGAGAYEQYF.